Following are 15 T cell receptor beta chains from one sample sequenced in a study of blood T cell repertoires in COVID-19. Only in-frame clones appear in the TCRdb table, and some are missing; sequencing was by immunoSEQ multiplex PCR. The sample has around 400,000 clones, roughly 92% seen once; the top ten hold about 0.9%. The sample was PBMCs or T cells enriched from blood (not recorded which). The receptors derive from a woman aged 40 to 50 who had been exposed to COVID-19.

The chain's CDR3 is CASRITLMNTEAFF. DNA of the CDR3: TGTGCCAGCAGGATTACATTGATGAACACTGAAGCTTTCTTT. The chain recombines TRBV5-8 with TRBJ1-1; D call uncertain. The V end lost 5 bases, the J end lost 0 bases, and 11 bases lay between the germline ends. Germline V lookup: CDR1 SGHTS, CDR2 YDEGEE. The CDR3 is 14 amino acids.

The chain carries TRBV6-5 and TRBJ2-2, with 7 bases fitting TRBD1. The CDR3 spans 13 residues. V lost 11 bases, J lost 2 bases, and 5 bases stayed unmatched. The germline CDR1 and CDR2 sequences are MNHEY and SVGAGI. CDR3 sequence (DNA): TGTGCCGGAAGGACAGGAAACACCGGGGAGCTGTTTTTT. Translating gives CAGRTGNTGELFF.

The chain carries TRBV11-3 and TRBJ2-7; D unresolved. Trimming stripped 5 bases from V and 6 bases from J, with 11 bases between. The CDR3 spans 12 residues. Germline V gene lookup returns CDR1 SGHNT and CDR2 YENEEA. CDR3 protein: CASSHLGSEQYF. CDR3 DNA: TGTGCCAGCAGCCATCTAGGTTCCGAGCAGTACTTC.

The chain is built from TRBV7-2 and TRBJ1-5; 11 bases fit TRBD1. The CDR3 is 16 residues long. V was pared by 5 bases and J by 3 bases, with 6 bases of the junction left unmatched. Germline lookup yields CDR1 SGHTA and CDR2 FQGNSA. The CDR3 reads CASSPGTGGNNQPQHF. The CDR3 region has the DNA TGTGCCAGCAGCCCTGGGACAGGGGGTAACAATCAGCCCCAGCATTTT. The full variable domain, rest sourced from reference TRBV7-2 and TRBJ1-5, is GAGVSQSPSNKVTEKGKDVELRCDPISGHTALYWYRQSLGQGLEFLIYFQGNSAPDKSGLPSDRFSAERTGGSVSTLTIQRTQQEDSAVYLCASSPGTGGNNQPQHFGDGTRLSIL.

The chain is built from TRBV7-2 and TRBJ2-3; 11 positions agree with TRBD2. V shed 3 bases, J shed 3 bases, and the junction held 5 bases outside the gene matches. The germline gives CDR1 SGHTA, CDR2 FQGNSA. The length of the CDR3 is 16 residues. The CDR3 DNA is TGTGCCAGCAGCTTGCTAGCGGGAGGTACGACAGATACGCAGTATTTT. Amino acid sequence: CASSLLAGGTTDTQYF.

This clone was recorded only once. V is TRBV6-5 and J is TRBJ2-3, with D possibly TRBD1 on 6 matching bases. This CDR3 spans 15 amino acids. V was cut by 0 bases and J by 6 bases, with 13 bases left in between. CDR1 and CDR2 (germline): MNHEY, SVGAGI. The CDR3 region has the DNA TGTGCCAGCAGTTACTCGACCAGGGGAAGGGATACGCAGTATTTT. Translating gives CASSYSTRGRDTQYF.

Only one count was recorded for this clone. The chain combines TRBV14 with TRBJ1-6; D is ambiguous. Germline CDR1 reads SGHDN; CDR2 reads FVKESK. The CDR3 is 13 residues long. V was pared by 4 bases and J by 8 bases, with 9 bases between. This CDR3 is CASSLERYSPLHF. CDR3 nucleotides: TGTGCCAGCAGCCTCGAACGGTATTCACCCCTCCACTTT.

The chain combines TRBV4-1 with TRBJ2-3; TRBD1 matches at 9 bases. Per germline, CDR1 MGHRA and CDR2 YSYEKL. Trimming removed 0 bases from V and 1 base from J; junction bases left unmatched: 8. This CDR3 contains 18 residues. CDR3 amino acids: CASSQDPQDRGGTDTQYF. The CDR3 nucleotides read TGCGCCAGCAGCCAAGATCCGCAGGACAGGGGAGGCACAGATACGCAGTATTTT.

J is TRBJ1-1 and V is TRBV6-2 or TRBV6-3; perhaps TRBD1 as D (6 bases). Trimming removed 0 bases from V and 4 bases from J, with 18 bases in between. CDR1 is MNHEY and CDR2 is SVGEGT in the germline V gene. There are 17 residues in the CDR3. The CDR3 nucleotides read TGTGCCAGCAGTTACTCGATGATCGTGGGGGCGGGCACTGAAGCTTTCTTT. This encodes CASSYSMIVGAGTEAFF.

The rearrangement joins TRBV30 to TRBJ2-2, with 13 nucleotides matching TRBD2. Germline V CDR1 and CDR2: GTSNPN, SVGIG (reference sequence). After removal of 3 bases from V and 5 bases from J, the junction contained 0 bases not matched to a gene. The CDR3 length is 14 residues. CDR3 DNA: TGTGCCTGGAGGGGACTAGCGGGGACCGGGGAGCTGTTTTTT. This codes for CAWRGLAGTGELFF.

The CDR3: CASSPPGTRIGETQYF. In DNA form, the CDR3 reads TGTGCCAGCTCACCCCCCGGGACACGGATTGGGGAGACCCAGTACTTC. V and J are TRBV18 and TRBJ2-5, with a possible D match to TRBD1 (6 bases). Between the trimmed V and J ends, which lost 3 bases and 5 bases, there was a span of 19 bases. Looked up from germline, CDR1 is KGHSH and CDR2 is LQKENI. CDR3 length: 16 residues. Using reference TRBV18 and TRBJ2-5 for the parts outside the CDR3, the full variable domain is NAGVMQNPRHLVRRRGQEARLRCSPMKGHSHVYWYRQLPEEGLKFMVYLQKENIIDESGMPKERFSAEFPKEGPSILRIQQVVRGDSAAYFCASSPPGTRIGETQYFGPGTRLLVL.

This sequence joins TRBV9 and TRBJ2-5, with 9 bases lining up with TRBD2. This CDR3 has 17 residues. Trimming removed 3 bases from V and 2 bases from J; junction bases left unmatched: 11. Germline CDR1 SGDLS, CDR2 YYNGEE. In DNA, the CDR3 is TGTGCCAGCAGCGGGGGTGGGCTAGCGGGAAGTCAAGAGACCCAGTACTTC. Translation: CASSGGGLAGSQETQYF.

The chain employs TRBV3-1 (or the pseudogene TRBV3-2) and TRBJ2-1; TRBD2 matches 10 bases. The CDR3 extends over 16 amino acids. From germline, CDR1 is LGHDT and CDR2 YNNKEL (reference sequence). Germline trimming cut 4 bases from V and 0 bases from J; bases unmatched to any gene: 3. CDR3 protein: CASSPRLAGSYNEQFF. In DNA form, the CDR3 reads TGTGCCAGCAGCCCTCGACTAGCGGGCTCCTACAATGAGCAGTTCTTC.

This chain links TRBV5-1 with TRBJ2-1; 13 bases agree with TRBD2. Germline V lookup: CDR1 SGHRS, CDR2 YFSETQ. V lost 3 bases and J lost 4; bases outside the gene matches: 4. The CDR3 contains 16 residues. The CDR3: CASSSTSGGAYNEQFF. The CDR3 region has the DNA TGCGCCAGCAGCTCCACTAGCGGGGGGGCGTACAATGAGCAGTTCTTC.

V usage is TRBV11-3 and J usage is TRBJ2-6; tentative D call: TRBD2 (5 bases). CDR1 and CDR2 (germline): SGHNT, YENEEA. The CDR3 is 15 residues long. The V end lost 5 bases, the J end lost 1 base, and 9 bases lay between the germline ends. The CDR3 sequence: CASSPGGSGANVLTF. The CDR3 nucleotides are TGTGCCAGCAGCCCAGGAGGTTCTGGGGCCAACGTCCTGACTTTC.